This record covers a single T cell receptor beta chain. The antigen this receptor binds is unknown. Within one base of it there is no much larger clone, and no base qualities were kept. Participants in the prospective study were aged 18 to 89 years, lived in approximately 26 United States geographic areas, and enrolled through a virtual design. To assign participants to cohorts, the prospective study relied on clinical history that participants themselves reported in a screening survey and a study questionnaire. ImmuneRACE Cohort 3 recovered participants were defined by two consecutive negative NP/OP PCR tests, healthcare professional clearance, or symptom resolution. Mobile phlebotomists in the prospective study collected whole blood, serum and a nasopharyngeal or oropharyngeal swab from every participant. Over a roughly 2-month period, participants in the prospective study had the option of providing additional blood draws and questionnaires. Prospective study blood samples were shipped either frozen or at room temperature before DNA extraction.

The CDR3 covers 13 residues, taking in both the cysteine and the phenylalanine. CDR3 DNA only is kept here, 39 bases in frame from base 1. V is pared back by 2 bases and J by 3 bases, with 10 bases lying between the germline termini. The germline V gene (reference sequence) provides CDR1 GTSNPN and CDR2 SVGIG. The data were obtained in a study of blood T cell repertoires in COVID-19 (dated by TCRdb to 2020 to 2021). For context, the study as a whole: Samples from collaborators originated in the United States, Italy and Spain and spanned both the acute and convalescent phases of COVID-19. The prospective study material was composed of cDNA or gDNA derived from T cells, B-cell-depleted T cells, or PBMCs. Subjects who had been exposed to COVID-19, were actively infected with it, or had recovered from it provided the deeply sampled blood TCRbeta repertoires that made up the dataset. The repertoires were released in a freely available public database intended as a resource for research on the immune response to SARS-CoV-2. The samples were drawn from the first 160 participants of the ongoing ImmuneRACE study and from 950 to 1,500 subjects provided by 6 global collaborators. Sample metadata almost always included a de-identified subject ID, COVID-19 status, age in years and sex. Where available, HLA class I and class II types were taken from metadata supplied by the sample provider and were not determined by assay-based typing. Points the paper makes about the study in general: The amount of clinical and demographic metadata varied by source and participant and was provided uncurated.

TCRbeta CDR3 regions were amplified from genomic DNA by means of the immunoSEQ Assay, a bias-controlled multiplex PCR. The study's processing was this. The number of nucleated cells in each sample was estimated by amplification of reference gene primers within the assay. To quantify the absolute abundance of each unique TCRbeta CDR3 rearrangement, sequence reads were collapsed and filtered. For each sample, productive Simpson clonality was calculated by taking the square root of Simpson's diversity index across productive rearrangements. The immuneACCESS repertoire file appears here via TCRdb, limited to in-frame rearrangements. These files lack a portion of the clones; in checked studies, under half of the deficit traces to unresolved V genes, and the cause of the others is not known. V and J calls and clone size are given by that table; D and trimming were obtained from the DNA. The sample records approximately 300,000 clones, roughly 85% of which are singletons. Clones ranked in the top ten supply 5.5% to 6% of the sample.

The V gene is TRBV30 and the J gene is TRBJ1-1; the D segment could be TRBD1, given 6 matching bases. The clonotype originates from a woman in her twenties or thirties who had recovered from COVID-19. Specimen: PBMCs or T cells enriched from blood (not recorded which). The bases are TGTGCCTGGAGTAGGGGGTGGGACACTGAAGCTTTCTTT. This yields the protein CAWSRGWDTEAFF.